A selection of T cell receptor beta chains follows, all from one sample in a study of cytomegalovirus exposure and HLA in healthy donors. TCRdb's table, derived via immunoSEQ multiplex PCR, lists solely in-frame clones and lacks some. Of some 45,000 clones listed, roughly 90% are singletons. The sample taken for sequencing was PBMCs. The source is a man younger than 30 in good health and CMV-seronegative. The CDR3 runs from the conserved cysteine through the conserved F or W.

v_gene	len	CDR3aa
TRBV14	17	CASSQGRVGASKNIQYF
TRBV9	17	CASSGGLAGAGTGELFF
TRBV15	15	CATSKGQGSGNTIYF
TRBV4-1	14	CASSQEFSSYEQYF
TRBV15	13	CATSRGRQGSQYF
TRBV7-6	15	CASSPLAGGADTQYF
TRBV6-5	12	CASRANGDYWYF
TRBV6-5	14	CASSYSASTDTQYF
TRBV14	14	CASRRTAGANVLTF
TRBV7-8	16	CASSLALGLALETQYF
TRBV11-2	13	CASSRTGGNTIYF
TRBV6-5	14	CASSTGTSVYEQYF
TRBV5-1	18	CASSEVTQGASSGNTIYF
TRBV11-2	17	CASSLKRPGLAYNEQFF
TRBV23-1	16	CASSLLTGRVNTEAFF
TRBV9	14	CASSVGGGHYEQYF
TRBV19	15	CASSRFRLNQETQYF
TRBV5-4	12	CASRRDFHEQFF
TRBV29-1	11	CSATGGNTIYF
TRBV10-3	16	CAISDVDRQASYEQYF
TRBV5-6	16	CASSLGQGALQETQYF
TRBV4-1	18	CASSQVFGTGLAKNIQYF
TRBV2	15	CASSDEGVGNSPLHF
TRBV6-1	15	CASSDRGIMNTEAFF
TRBV5-1	15	CASSTGTAYTDTQYF
TRBV5-4	13	CASSLGRIDGYTF
TRBV7-9	13	CASSQSNSYEQYF
TRBV7-9	16	CASSPTGRSGANVLTF
TRBV11-2	15	CASIFTPYSGNTIYF
TRBV6-4	15	CASRPQGKGSGSAFF
TRBV10-1	16	CASSGPGRATNEKLFF
TRBV29-1	12	CSVWTVHRGAVF
TRBV5-4	16	CASSLVPTAPNTEAFF
TRBV4-3	16	CASSQEYRGYYNEQFF
TRBV11-2	14	CASSRDRVEEKLFF
TRBV7-9	12	CASSLTKETQYF
TRBV2	14	CASSELGARGELFF
TRBV10-3	16	CAISDRSTGGGEKLFF
TRBV11-3	15	CASSLLAGTHNEQFF
TRBV5-1	17	CASSLDSPGQGASGYTF
TRBV15	15	CATSREQGAAQPQHF
TRBV4-2	16	CASSQEGGPRAQGYTF
TRBV5-6	15	CASTAGRNRYNEQFF
TRBV19	15	CASIPDRATNEKLFF
TRBV12-1	18	CASSSLYGLAGGSYEQYF
TRBV5-1	15	CASSLIAGGPPTQYF
TRBV5-1	14	CASSFTQGGEKLFF